The 16 T cell receptor beta chains below all came from one sample that was sequenced in a study of blood T cell repertoires in COVID-19. TCRdb keeps only in-frame clones here, not all; method: immunoSEQ multiplex PCR. The table has just over 30,000 clones, roughly nine tenths seen once. Specimen: peripheral blood. All receptors come from a woman aged 40 to 55 with active or convalescent COVID-19.

This chain joins TRBV10-2 and TRBJ2-1, with D possibly being TRBD2 (7 bases). Looked up from germline, CDR1 is WSHSY and CDR2 is SAAADI. Between the trimmed V and J ends, which lost 4 bases and 9 bases, there was a span of 16 bases. The CDR3 loop spans 14 amino acids. The CDR3 reads CASSVGGGGGEQFF. DNA for the CDR3: TGCGCCAGCAGTGTTGGAGGGGGAGGGGGTGAGCAGTTCTTC.

The chain is built from TRBV30 and TRBJ1-3, with D maybe TRBD1 (6 bases). The CDR3 contains 15 residues. Deletions cut 0 bases from V and 4 bases from J, with 13 bases between. Germline V lookup: CDR1 GTSNPN, CDR2 SVGIG (reference sequence). CDR3 DNA sequence: TGTGCCTGGAGTGTAATGGGGGCGCCCGGAAACACCATATATTTT. Its protein is CAWSVMGAPGNTIYF.

In its sample, this clone was seen a few times. V gene TRBV27 combines with J gene TRBJ2-5, with D possibly being TRBD2 (6 bases). Germline CDR1 is MNHEY and CDR2 is SMNVEV (reference sequence). V lost 9 bases and J lost 5, with 13 bases in between. This CDR3 comprises 12 residues. DNA for the CDR3: TGTGCCAGTGCGGGGCGGCGGGAGACCCAGTACTTC. Its protein is CASAGRRETQYF.

The chain has TRBV7-2 and TRBJ2-3, with TRBD2 matching over 12 bases. This CDR3 comprises 15 residues. CDR1 SGHTA and CDR2 FQGNSA come from the germline V gene. Trimming at V came to 5 bases and at J to 5 bases, leaving 5 bases not matched to a gene. The CDR3 sequence: CASSRTSGEVDTQYF. The CDR3 nucleotides read TGTGCCAGCAGCCGGACTAGCGGGGAGGTAGATACGCAGTATTTT. Together with reference TRBV7-2 and TRBJ2-3, the CDR3 gives the full variable domain: GAGVSQSPSNKVTEKGKDVELRCDPISGHTALYWYRQSLGQGLEFLIYFQGNSAPDKSGLPSDRFSAERTGGSVSTLTIQRTQQEDSAVYLCASSRTSGEVDTQYFGPGTRLTVL.

The chain combines TRBV6-1 with TRBJ2-3; D might be TRBD2 (5 bases). With 2 bases removed from V and 0 bases from J, the gap between germline ends came to 6 bases. CDR1 is MNHNS, CDR2 SASEGT, per germline. The CDR3 consists of 14 residues. The CDR3 nucleotides are TGTGCCAGCAGTGAACGGGATAGCACAGATACGCAGTATTTT. This encodes CASSERDSTDTQYF.

The V gene is TRBV5-1, the J gene TRBJ1-6; TRBD1 matches 9 bases. Germline V gives CDR1 SGHRS, CDR2 YFSETQ. The V and J ends lost 0 bases and 8 bases, in that order; junction bases with no gene match: 3. The CDR3 is 15 residues long. CDR3 bases: TGCGCCAGCAGCTTGGTTGGGGACAGGGATTCACCCCTCCACTTT. It yields the protein CASSLVGDRDSPLHF.

V usage is TRBV30 and J usage is TRBJ1-2, with D maybe TRBD1 (6 bases). Per the germline V gene, CDR1 is GTSNPN and CDR2 is SVGIG (reference sequence). Between the trimmed V and J ends, which lost 5 bases and 1 base, there was a span of 20 bases. The length of the CDR3 is 16 residues. The CDR3 DNA is TGTGCCTGGGAGGAAGTAGGACAGCCAGATAACTATGGCTACACCTTC. Protein sequence: CAWEEVGQPDNYGYTF.

V usage is TRBV29-1 and J usage is TRBJ2-7; D not certain. There are 14 residues in the CDR3. The V and J ends lost 6 bases and 1 base respectively, with 16 bases between them. Germline lookup yields CDR1 SQVTM and CDR2 ANQGSEA. CDR3 region: CSVKHEFKSYEQYF. CDR3 DNA: TGCAGCGTAAAACACGAATTCAAATCCTACGAGCAGTACTTC.

In its sample, this clone was seen once. The chain joins TRBV11-2 to TRBJ2-3; 8 bases fit TRBD2. Germline loops: CDR1 SGHAT, CDR2 FQNNGV. The CDR3 covers 15 residues. Unmatched junction bases numbered 6, after V lost 5 bases and J lost 2 bases. The CDR3 region is CASSQSGGATDTQYF. The CDR3 coding sequence is TGTGCCAGCAGCCAGAGCGGGGGAGCCACAGATACGCAGTATTTT.

The chain combines TRBV2 with TRBJ2-2; D perhaps matches TRBD2 (5 bases). Trimming stripped 0 bases from V and 4 bases from J, with 6 bases between. The CDR3 has 14 residues. The germline CDR1 and CDR2 sequences are SNHLY and FYNNEI. The CDR3 DNA is TGTGCCAGCAGTGAAGCGAGGGTCACCGGGGAGCTGTTTTTT. It yields the protein CASSEARVTGELFF.

This clone appeared once. This chain connects TRBV28 to TRBJ2-5; 7 positions match TRBD1. The CDR3 runs to 16 residues. Germline assignment: CDR1 MDHEN and CDR2 SYDVKM. With 5 bases clipped from V and 3 bases from J, the junction kept 12 bases outside the gene matches. The CDR3 loop reads CASSPDFTGAKETQYF. CDR3 sequence (DNA): TGTGCCAGCAGTCCCGACTTCACAGGGGCGAAAGAGACCCAGTACTTC.

The CDR3 spells CASSIGQYNEQFF. The CDR3 DNA follows: TGTGCCAGTAGTATAGGGCAGTACAATGAGCAGTTCTTC. V gene TRBV19 combines with J gene TRBJ2-1; unclear D gene. V shed 1 base and J shed 4 bases, with 5 bases lying between them. In germline, CDR1 is LNHDA, CDR2 SQIVND (reference sequence). CDR3 size: 13 residues.

This clone was observed a single time. The genes are TRBV5-1 and TRBJ1-6; TRBD1 agrees at 8 bases. Trimming at V came to 5 bases and at J to 9 bases, leaving 13 bases not matched to a gene. Germline CDR1 and CDR2: SGHRS and YFSETQ. This CDR3 region has 16 residues. The CDR3: CASRQYQGAPISPLHF. CDR3 DNA sequence: TGCGCCAGCAGACAGTACCAGGGGGCCCCAATTTCACCCCTCCACTTT.

The chain joins TRBV24-1 to TRBJ2-1; TRBD2 aligns across 9 bases. J gave up 0 bases and V 3 bases, and 2 bases lay outside the gene matches. The germline gives CDR1 KGHDR, CDR2 SFDVKD. CDR3 length: 16 residues. The CDR3 DNA reads TGTGCCACCAGTGATCCAGCGGGGGGCTCCTACAATGAGCAGTTCTTC. Translation: CATSDPAGGSYNEQFF.

The genes are TRBV11-3 and TRBJ1-6; D not certain. The CDR3 loop spans 13 amino acids. V shed 1 base and J shed 9 bases, with 7 bases lying between them. The germline V gene has CDR1 SGHNT and CDR2 YENEEA. The CDR3 here is CASSLAVGSPLHF. The CDR3 nucleotides are TGTGCCAGCAGCTTAGCTGTCGGTTCACCCCTCCACTTT.

CDR3 DNA: TGCAGCGCCACGGGTGGGACTTTTAACACCGGGGAGCTGTTTTTT. Protein sequence: CSATGGTFNTGELFF. The chain combines TRBV29-1 with TRBJ2-2, with D perhaps matching TRBD2 (6 bases). Trimming stripped 7 bases from V and 2 bases from J, with 17 bases between. Germline loops: CDR1 SQVTM, CDR2 ANQGSEA. The CDR3 has 15 residues.